The 21 T cell receptor beta chains below come from one sample, sequenced in a study of cytomegalovirus exposure and HLA in healthy donors. Primers included in the PCR were 60 Vbeta and 13 Jbeta primers. Sequencing was performed with immunoSEQ multiplex PCR; in TCRdb, only in-frame clones are kept and a portion is missing. In the table there are fewer than 200,000 clones, 65% to 85% of which are singletons. Sequenced input: PBMCs. The receptors here all came from a woman younger than 35 in good health and CMV-seronegative.

The chain recombines TRBV7-9 with TRBJ2-7, with no clear D. This CDR3 has 11 residues. V lost 6 bases and J lost 5, with 8 bases in between. Germline values: CDR1 SEHNR, CDR2 FQNEAQ (reference sequence). The CDR3 spells CASSPNDEQYF. DNA of the CDR3: TGTGCCAGCAGTCCTAACGACGAGCAGTACTTC.

The chain combines TRBV5-1 with TRBJ2-1, with 12 bases identical to TRBD2. This CDR3 region has 15 residues. Germline V gives CDR1 SGHRS, CDR2 YFSETQ. Trimming took 7 bases from V and 10 from J; bases not matched to a gene: 12. CDR3: CASYRTSGTLGEQFF. In DNA form, the CDR3 reads TGCGCCAGCTATCGGACTAGCGGGACCCTAGGGGAGCAGTTCTTC.

The chain recombines TRBV21-1 with TRBJ2-7; the table calls TRBD2, which could not be checked here. TRBV21-1 is given as a pseudogene. This CDR3 contains 13 residues. In DNA, the CDR3 is TGTGCCAGCACCAGACTAGCGCGGTACGAGCAGTACTTC. It codes for CASTRLARYEQYF.

The chain combines TRBV30 with TRBJ2-5; D unresolved. The CDR3 totals 11 residues. Germline V gives CDR1 GTSNPN, CDR2 SVGIG (reference sequence). Deletions cut 3 bases from V and 5 bases from J, with 7 bases between. The CDR3 region is CAWRAKETQYF. The DNA for the CDR3 is TGTGCCTGGAGGGCCAAGGAGACCCAGTACTTC. Supplemented by reference TRBV30 and TRBJ2-5, the full variable domain reads SQTIHQWPATLVQPVGSPLSLECTVEGTSNPNLYWYRQAAGRGLQLLFYSVGIGQISSEVPQNLSASRPQDRQFILSSKKLLLSDSGFYLCAWRAKETQYFGPGTRLLVL.

This clone was counted between two and nine times. The rearrangement links TRBV6-5 to TRBJ2-1; perhaps TRBD2 as D (5 bases). Germline CDR1 reads MNHEY; CDR2 reads SVGAGI. The CDR3 contains 15 residues. Trimming removed 0 bases at V and 6 bases at J, with 12 bases between. Written as DNA, the CDR3 is TGTGCCAGCAGTTACTCGATCGGGAAGGGCAATGAGCAGTTCTTC. It specifies CASSYSIGKGNEQFF.

This clone has just a few counts. The genes are TRBV6-1 and TRBJ2-5; 14 bases match TRBD2. Germline V gene data show CDR1 as MNHNS and CDR2 as SASEGT. V was pared by 1 base and J by 5 bases, with 9 bases of the junction left unmatched. The CDR3 loop spans 18 amino acids. CDR3: CASSEVRLAGGLGETQYF. The CDR3 nucleotides are TGTGCCAGCAGTGAAGTGCGACTAGCGGGAGGGTTGGGGGAGACCCAGTACTTC.

The chain uses TRBV2 and TRBJ2-7, with TRBD1 matching over 7 bases. CDR3 length equals 14 residues. Germline V gives CDR1 SNHLY, CDR2 FYNNEI. V shed 6 bases, J shed 3 bases, and the junction held 8 bases outside the gene matches. The CDR3 sequence: CASRTTGALYEQYF. Here the CDR3 DNA reads TGTGCCAGCAGGACCACAGGGGCCCTCTACGAGCAGTACTTC.

The CDR3 region has the DNA TGTGCCAGCAGCTTAGCGACTAGCCTCTCCTACAATGAGCAGTTCTTC. It yields the protein CASSLATSLSYNEQFF. The chain uses TRBV11-2 and TRBJ2-1, with 7 bases matching TRBD2. Trimming cost V 1 base and J 0 bases; bases outside gene matches: 3. CDR3 length equals 16 residues. Germline CDR1 SGHAT, CDR2 FQNNGV.

V and J are TRBV7-9 and TRBJ2-3; 13 positions agree with TRBD2. This CDR3 contains 16 residues. The trim removed 5 bases at V and 6 bases at J, leaving 8 bases unmatched. The germline V gene encodes CDR1 SEHNR and CDR2 FQNEAQ (reference sequence). CDR3 in amino acids: CASSTRTSGRTDTQYF. The CDR3 nucleotides are TGTGCCAGCAGCACCAGGACTAGCGGGAGAACCGATACGCAGTATTTT. Full variable domain (outside the CDR3, taken from reference TRBV7-9 and TRBJ2-3): DTGVSQNPRHKITKRGQNVTFRCDPISEHNRLYWYRQTLGQGPEFLTYFQNEAQLEKSRLLSDRFSAERPKGSFSTLEIQRTEQGDSAMYLCASSTRTSGRTDTQYFGPGTRLTVL.

The V and J genes are TRBV5-1 and TRBJ2-5, with 11 bases aligning to TRBD1. This CDR3 has 14 residues. Germline assignment: CDR1 SGHRS and CDR2 YFSETQ. The V and J ends lost 5 bases and 5 bases, in that order; junction bases with no gene match: 5. CDR3 sequence: CASRGQGAGETQYF. The CDR3 DNA sequence: TGCGCCAGCAGAGGACAGGGGGCAGGGGAGACCCAGTACTTC.

The chain joins TRBV14 to TRBJ2-1; D call uncertain. The germline V and J ends were trimmed by 4 bases and 1 base, with 14 bases remaining between them. Per germline, CDR1 SGHDN and CDR2 FVKESK. This CDR3 comprises 16 residues. CDR3 region: CASSRGPFRSYNEQFF. As DNA, the CDR3 is TGTGCCAGCAGCCGTGGGCCGTTTCGGTCCTACAATGAGCAGTTCTTC. Combining the CDR3 with reference TRBV14 and TRBJ2-1 gives the whole variable domain EAGVTQFPSHSVIEKGQTVTLRCDPISGHDNLYWYRRVMGKEIKFLLHFVKESKQDESGMPNNRFLAERTGGTYSTLKVQPAELEDSGVYFCASSRGPFRSYNEQFFGPGTRLTVL.

The chain uses TRBV30 and TRBJ2-3; TRBD2 agrees at 8 bases. CDR3 length equals 15 residues. J was trimmed by 1 base and V by 2 bases; bases with no gene match: 5. The germline CDR1 and CDR2 sequences are GTSNPN and SVGIG (reference sequence). CDR3 in amino acids: CAWSPLTSGTDTQYF. The CDR3 bases are TGTGCCTGGAGTCCGTTGACTAGCGGCACAGATACGCAGTATTTT.

For this clone: One end of the junction varies from germline; a read error may be responsible. The chain links TRBV7-9 to TRBJ2-1; 9 bases are a match to TRBD1. The germline V gene encodes CDR1 SEHNR and CDR2 FQNEAQ (reference sequence). The CDR3 has 19 residues. The CDR3 nucleotides are TGTTCCAGCAGCTTAGGGGGGGCCGGGACAGGGATTTCCTACAATGAGCAGTTCTTC. This gives the protein CSSSLGGAGTGISYNEQFF.

For this clone: Its ends do not fully match the called genes, so a read error is possible. The J gene is TRBJ1-5, the V gene TRBV27; 7 bases match TRBD1. Germline values: CDR1 MNHEY, CDR2 SMNVEV (reference sequence). The CDR3 runs to 13 residues. The CDR3 here is CVSSFGTLGQQHF. Here the CDR3 DNA reads TGTGTCAGCAGTTTTGGGACTTTGGGACAGCAGCATTTT.

The chain couples TRBV9 to TRBJ1-4; 7 bases are shared with TRBD1. The junction had 1 base not matched to a gene; V was cut back by 0 bases and J by 2 bases. The CDR3 totals 15 residues. Germline V gene lookup returns CDR1 SGDLS and CDR2 YYNGEE. CDR3 in DNA: TGTGCCAGCAGCGTAGGGGGACAGACTAATGAAAAACTGTTTTTT. It specifies CASSVGGQTNEKLFF.

This clone was seen only a few times. The V gene is TRBV28, the J gene TRBJ2-5; D might be TRBD1 (6 bases). With 6 bases removed from V and 1 base from J, the gap between germline ends came to 15 bases. Germline CDR1 reads MDHEN; CDR2 reads SYDVKM. The CDR3 spans 15 residues. CDR3 sequence reads: CASRSAGRGQETQYF. DNA of the CDR3: TGTGCCAGCAGGTCCGCCGGCAGGGGCCAAGAGACCCAGTACTTC.

V is TRBV5-1 and J is TRBJ2-2; no reliable D call. V was cut by 0 bases and J by 5 bases, with 11 bases left in between. CDR3 length equals 15 residues. CDR1 is SGHRS, CDR2 YFSETQ, per germline. The DNA for the CDR3 is TGCGCCAGCAGCTTGGCGGCTAGTCAGACCGGGGAGCTGTTTTTT. Protein product: CASSLAASQTGELFF.

V and J are TRBV15 and TRBJ2-2; 8 positions agree with TRBD2. J was trimmed by 5 bases and V by 0 bases; bases with no gene match: 5. CDR1 and CDR2 from the germline V gene are LNHNV and YYDKDF (reference sequence). The CDR3 runs to 16 residues. The CDR3 reads CATSREPSGPTGELFF. The CDR3 DNA is TGTGCCACCAGCAGAGAGCCTAGCGGGCCGACCGGGGAGCTGTTTTTT.

A word on this clone: One end of the junction fails to match germline, which may point to a read error. The V and J genes are TRBV7-9 and TRBJ2-3, with 9 bases aligning to TRBD2. Germline V gives CDR1 SEHNR, CDR2 FQNEAQ (reference sequence). The CDR3 spans 13 residues. This CDR3 reads CASSVAGADTQYF. As DNA, the CDR3 is TGTGCCAGCAGCGTAGCGGGAGCAGATACGCAGTATTTT. Full variable domain (outside the CDR3, taken from reference TRBV7-9 and TRBJ2-3): DTGVSQNPRHKITKRGQNVTFRCDPISEHNRLYWYRQTLGQGPEFLTYFQNEAQLEKSRLLSDRFSAERPKGSFSTLEIQRTEQGDSAMYLCASSVAGADTQYFGPGTRLTVL.

The V call is TRBV5-4, the J call TRBJ2-7; weak D call: TRBD1 (5 bases). V gave up 3 bases and J gave up 1 base, with 20 bases separating them. Germline V gene data show CDR1 as SGHNT and CDR2 as YYREEE (reference sequence). The CDR3 has 17 residues. The CDR3 sequence: CASSYGILQEKSYEQYF. DNA for the CDR3: TGTGCCAGCAGCTATGGGATCCTACAGGAAAAATCCTACGAGCAGTACTTC.

This clone was picked up a small number of times. CDR3 nucleotide sequence: TGTGCCAGCAGTTGGCCAGGTTCCTACGAGCAGTACTTC. Translated, it gives CASSWPGSYEQYF. This chain links TRBV6-5 with TRBJ2-7; D gene unclear. Per germline, CDR1 MNHEY and CDR2 SVGAGI. The CDR3 spans 13 residues. Trimming left V 4 bases short and J 1 base short, with 8 bases between.